Listed below are T cell receptor beta chains from one sample, sequenced in a study of cytomegalovirus exposure and HLA in healthy donors. Generated by immunoSEQ multiplex PCR, the TCRdb table keeps only in-frame clones and is missing some. The sample has some 120,000 clones; 74% are singletons. Sequencing input: PBMCs. These receptors came from a human donor in good health. Each CDR3 is given with its conserved first and last residue.

v_call	j_call	cdr3_aa
TRBV4-3	TRBJ2-6	CASSQDGAGRGANVLTF
TRBV28	TRBJ2-1	CASSLLPGLAGASYNEQFF
TRBV5-1	TRBJ2-7	CASSPTGTSSYEQYF
TRBV25-1	TRBJ2-4	CATSGTSKNIQYF
TRBV7-2	TRBJ2-3	CASSLDGSTDTQYF
TRBV5-1	TRBJ1-1	CASSIRGNTEAFF
TRBV28	TRBJ2-1	CASRISRQGGEVFF
TRBV29-1	TRBJ1-1	CSAIRGPEAFF
TRBV5-1	TRBJ1-1	CASSLGGTGREAFF
TRBV7-8	TRBJ1-3	CASSFPGVSRGSGNTIYF
TRBV7-6	TRBJ1-1	CASSPRTAVTTEAFF
TRBV5-1	TRBJ2-7	CASSLGTVSYEQYF
TRBV5-4	TRBJ2-2	CASSKIGQNTGELFF